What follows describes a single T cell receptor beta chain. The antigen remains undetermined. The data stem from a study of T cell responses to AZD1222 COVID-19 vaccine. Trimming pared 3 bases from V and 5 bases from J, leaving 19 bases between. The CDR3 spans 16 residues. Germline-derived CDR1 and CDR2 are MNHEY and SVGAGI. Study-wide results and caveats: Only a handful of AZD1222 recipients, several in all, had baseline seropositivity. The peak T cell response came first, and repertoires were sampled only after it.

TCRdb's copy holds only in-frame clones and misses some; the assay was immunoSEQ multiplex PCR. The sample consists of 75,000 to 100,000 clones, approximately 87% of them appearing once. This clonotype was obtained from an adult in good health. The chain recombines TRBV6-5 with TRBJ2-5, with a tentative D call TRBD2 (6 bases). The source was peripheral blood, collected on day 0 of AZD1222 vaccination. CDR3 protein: CASSYIAGSRGETQYF. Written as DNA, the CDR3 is TGTGCCAGCAGTTATATTGCGGGGAGCCGGGGGGAGACCCAGTACTTC.